The source of this TCR beta chain is a study of CD8 T cells in ankylosing spondylitis. Findings and caveats of the study: Disease-linked clones reportedly showed significant enrichment in matched ankylosing spondylitis synovial fluid. Ankylosing spondylitis blood appeared to carry a characteristic TCR beta motif of roughly 8 highly homologous variants.

This clonotype was picked up a small number of times. Its antigen is currently unknown. Quantitative 5'-RACE with molecular barcodes produced the TCR beta libraries. TCRdb itself ran the 5' RACE reads through MiXCR, one entry per CDR3 protein. The sample yields 150,000 to 200,000 distinct CDR3 sequences, around 20% seen once. The CDR3 spans 17 residues. V gave up 2 bases and J gave up 6 bases; unmatched junction bases: 10. The TCR comes from a male donor with ankylosing spondylitis or in good health (not recorded which). Sequencing was performed on blood, either unsorted or a sorted T cell fraction (not recorded which). The V call is TRBV12-3 or TRBV12-4, the J call TRBJ2-1; TRBD1 aligns across 10 bases. CDR3 nucleotide sequence: TGTGCCAGCAGTTTAACTGGCCGGGACAGGGGACGCAATGAGCAGTTCTTC. It codes for CASSLTGRDRGRNEQFF.